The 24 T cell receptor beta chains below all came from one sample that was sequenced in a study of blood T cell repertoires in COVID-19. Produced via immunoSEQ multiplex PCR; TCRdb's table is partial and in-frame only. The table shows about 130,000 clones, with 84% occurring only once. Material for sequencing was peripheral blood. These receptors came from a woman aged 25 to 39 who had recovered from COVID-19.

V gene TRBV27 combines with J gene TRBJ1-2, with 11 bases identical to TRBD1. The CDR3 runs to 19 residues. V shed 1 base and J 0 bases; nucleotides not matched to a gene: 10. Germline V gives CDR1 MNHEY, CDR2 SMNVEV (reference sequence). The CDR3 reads CASSLFAPGQGVANYGYTF. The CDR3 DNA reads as TGTGCCAGCAGTTTATTCGCTCCGGGACAGGGGGTGGCTAACTATGGCTACACCTTC.

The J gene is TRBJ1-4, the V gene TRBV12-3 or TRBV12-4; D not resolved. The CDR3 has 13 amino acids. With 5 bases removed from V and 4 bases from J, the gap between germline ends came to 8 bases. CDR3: CASSLRINEKLFF. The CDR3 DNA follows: TGTGCCAGCAGTCTCAGAATTAATGAAAAACTGTTTTTT.

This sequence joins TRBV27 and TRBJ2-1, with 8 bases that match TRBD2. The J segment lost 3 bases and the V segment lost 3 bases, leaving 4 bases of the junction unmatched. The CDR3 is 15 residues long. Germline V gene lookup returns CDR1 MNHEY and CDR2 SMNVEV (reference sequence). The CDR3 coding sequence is TGTGCCAGCAGTTTTCGGGGGGGCGGCTACAATGAGCAGTTCTTC. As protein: CASSFRGGGYNEQFF.

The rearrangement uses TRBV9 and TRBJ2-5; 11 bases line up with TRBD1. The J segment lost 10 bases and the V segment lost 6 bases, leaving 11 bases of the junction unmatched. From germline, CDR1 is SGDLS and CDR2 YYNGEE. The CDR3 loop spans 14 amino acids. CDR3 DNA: TGTGCCAGCATAGGGACAGGGGGAAGATTTCTCCAGTACTTC. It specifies CASIGTGGRFLQYF.

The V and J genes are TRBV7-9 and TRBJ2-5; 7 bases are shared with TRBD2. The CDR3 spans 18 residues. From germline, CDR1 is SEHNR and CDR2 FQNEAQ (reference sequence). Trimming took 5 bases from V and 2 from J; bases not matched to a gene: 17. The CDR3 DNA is TGTGCCAGCAGCGGCCGGGGGGATGGGGCGGAACTTCAAGAGACCCAGTACTTC. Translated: CASSGRGDGAELQETQYF.

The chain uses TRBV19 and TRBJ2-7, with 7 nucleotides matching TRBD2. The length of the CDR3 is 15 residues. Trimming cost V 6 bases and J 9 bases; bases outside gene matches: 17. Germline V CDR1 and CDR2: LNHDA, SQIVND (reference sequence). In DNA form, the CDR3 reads TGTGCCAGTAGCGGTACCGGGACTAAAATTTCTGGGCAGTACTTC. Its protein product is CASSGTGTKISGQYF.

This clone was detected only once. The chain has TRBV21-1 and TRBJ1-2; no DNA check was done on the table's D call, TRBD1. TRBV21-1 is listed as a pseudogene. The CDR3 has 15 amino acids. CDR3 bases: TGTGCCAGCAGCATCCCACCTACTGACACAGGGGGCGACGGCTTC. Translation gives CASSIPPTDTGGDGF.

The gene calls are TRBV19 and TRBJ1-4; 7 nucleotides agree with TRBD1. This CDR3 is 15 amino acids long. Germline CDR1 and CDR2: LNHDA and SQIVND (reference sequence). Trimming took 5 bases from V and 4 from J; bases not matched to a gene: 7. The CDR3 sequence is CASSDRTGLNEKLFF. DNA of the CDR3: TGTGCCAGTAGTGACCGGACAGGTCTTAATGAAAAACTGTTTTTT.

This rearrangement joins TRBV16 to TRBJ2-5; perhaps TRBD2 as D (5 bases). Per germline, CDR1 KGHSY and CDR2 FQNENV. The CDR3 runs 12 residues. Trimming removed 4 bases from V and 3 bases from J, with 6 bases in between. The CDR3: CASSPGKETQYF. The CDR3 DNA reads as TGTGCCAGCAGCCCGGGGAAAGAGACCCAGTACTTC.

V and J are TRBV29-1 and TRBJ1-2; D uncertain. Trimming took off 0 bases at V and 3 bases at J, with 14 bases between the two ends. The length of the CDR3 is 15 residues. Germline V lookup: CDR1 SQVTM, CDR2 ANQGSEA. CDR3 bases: TGCAGCGTTGAAGATCGGGGTACAACTCACTATGGCTACACCTTC. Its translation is CSVEDRGTTHYGYTF.

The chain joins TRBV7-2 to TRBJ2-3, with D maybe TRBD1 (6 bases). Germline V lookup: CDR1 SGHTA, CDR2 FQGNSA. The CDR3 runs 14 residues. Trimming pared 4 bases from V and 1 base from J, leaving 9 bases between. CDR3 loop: CASSSWTGTDTQYF. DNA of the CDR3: TGTGCCAGCAGCTCCTGGACAGGCACAGATACGCAGTATTTT.

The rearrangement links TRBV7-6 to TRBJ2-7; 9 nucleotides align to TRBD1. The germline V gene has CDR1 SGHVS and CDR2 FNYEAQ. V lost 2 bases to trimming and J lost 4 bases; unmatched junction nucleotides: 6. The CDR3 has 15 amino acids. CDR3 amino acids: CASSLLTGGGYEQYF. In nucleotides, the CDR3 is TGTGCCAGCAGCTTATTAACAGGGGGCGGGTACGAGCAGTACTTC.

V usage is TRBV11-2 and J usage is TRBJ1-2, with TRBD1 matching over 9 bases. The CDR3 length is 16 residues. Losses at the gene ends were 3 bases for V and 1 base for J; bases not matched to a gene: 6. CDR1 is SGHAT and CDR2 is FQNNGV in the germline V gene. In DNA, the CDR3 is TGTGCCAGCAGCTTCCCCGGGACAGGGATTAACTATGGCTACACCTTC. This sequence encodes CASSFPGTGINYGYTF.

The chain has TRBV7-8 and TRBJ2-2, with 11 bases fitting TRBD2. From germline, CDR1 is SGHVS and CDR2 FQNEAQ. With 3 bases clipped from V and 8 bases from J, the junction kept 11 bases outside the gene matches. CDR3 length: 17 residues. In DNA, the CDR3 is TGTGCCAGCAGCTTCCTAGCGGGAGGCCGCAGATTTGGGGAGCTGTTTTTT. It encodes CASSFLAGGRRFGELFF.

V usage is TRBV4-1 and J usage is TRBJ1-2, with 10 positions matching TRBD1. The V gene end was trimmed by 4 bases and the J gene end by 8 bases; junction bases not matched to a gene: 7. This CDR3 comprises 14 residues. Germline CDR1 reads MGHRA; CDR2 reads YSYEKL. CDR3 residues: CASSPPGQGLGYTF. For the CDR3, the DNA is TGCGCCAGCAGCCCCCCGGGACAGGGGTTGGGCTACACCTTC.

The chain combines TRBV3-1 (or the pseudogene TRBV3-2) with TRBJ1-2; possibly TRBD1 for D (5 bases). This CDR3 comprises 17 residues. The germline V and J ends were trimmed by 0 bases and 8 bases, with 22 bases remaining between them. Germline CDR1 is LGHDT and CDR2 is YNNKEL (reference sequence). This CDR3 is CASSQDLTANFPGGYTF. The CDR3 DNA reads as TGTGCCAGCAGCCAAGATTTAACAGCCAACTTCCCAGGGGGCTACACCTTC.

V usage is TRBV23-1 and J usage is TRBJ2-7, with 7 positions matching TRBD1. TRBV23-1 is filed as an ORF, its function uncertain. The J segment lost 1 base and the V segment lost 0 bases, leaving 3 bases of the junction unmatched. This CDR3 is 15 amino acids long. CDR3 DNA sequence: TGCGCCAGCAGTCAATCAAAGGGACAGTCCTACGAGCAGTACTTC. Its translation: CASSQSKGQSYEQYF.

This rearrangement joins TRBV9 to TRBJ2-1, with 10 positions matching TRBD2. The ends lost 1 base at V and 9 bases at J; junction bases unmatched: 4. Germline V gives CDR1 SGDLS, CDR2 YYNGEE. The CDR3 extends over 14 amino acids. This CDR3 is CASSVTSGTSEQFF. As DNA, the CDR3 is TGTGCCAGCAGCGTAACTAGCGGGACTAGTGAGCAGTTCTTC.

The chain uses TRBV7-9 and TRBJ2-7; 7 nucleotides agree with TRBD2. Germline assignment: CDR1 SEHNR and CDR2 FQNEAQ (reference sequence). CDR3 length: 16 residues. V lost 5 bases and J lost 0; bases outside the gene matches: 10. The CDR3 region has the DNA TGTGCCAGCAGCCGGGAGGTCCGGGGCAGCTCCTACGAGCAGTACTTC. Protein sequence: CASSREVRGSSYEQYF.

CDR3 protein: CASSPRQTQETQYF. The CDR3 coding sequence is TGTGCCAGCAGCCCCAGACAAACACAAGAGACCCAGTACTTC. The chain joins TRBV5-4 to TRBJ2-5; D gene uncertain. CDR3 length equals 14 residues. V lost 4 bases and J 2 bases, leaving 12 bases between the germline ends. The germline V gene has CDR1 SGHNT and CDR2 YYREEE (reference sequence). Variable domain in full (rest from reference TRBV5-4 and TRBJ2-5): ETGVTQSPTHLIKTRGQQVTLRCSSQSGHNTVSWYQQALGQGPQFIFQYYREEENGRGNFPPRFSGLQFPNYSSELNVNALELDDSALYLCASSPRQTQETQYFGPGTRLLVL.

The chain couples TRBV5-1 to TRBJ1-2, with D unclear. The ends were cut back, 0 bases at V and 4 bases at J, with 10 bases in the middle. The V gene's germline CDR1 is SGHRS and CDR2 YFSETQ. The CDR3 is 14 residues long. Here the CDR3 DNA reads TGCGCCAGCAGCTTGGCCAGAGGGCTCTATGGCTACACCTTC. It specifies CASSLARGLYGYTF.

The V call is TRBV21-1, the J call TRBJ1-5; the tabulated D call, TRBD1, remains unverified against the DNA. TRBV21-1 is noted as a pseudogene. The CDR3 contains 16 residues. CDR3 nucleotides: TGTGCCAGCAGCGCTGGACAGGGGGCTCACAATCAGCCCCAGCATTTT. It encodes CASSAGQGAHNQPQHF.

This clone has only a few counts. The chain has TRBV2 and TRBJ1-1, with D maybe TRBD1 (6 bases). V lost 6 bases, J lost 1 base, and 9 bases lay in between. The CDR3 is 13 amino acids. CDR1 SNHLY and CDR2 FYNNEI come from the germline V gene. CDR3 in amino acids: CASRRTENTEAFF. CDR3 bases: TGTGCCAGCAGAAGGACAGAGAACACTGAAGCTTTCTTT.

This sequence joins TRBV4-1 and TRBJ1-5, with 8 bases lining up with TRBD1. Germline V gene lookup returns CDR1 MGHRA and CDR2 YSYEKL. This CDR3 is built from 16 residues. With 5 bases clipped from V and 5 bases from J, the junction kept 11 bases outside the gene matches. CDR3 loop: CASSERRDRQDQPQHF. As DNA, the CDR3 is TGCGCCAGCAGCGAAAGAAGGGACAGGCAGGATCAGCCCCAGCATTTT.